The clone carrying this TCR beta chain occurred many times. This specimen comes from a study of T-cell memory formation after mild COVID-19. The CDR3 sequence is 19 residues long. V shed 4 bases, J shed 0 bases, and the junction held 12 bases outside the gene matches. Germline V lookup: CDR1 SGHTA, CDR2 FQGNSA. MiXCR, applied by TCRdb to the 5' RACE reads, yields one record per CDR3 protein. The sample records about 50,000 distinct CDR3 sequences, over 6.5% being singletons. Sequenced: PBMCs or a T cell subset sorted from them (not recorded which). This TCR was recovered from a man between 18 and 29 years old who had mild COVID-19 (a few samples of this study predate the infection). Cell type and time point are not known. The chain combines TRBV7-2 with TRBJ2-1; 10 positions agree with TRBD2. The CDR3 coding sequence is TGTGCCAGCAGCTCCAGGGGTAGCGGGGGGACCAGCTCCTACAATGAGCAGTTCTTC. This encodes CASSSRGSGGTSSYNEQFF.